The sequence of this T cell receptor (beta chain) was determined in a study of T cell responses to AZD1222 COVID-19 vaccine. Germline values: CDR1 KGHSH, CDR2 LQKENI. The CDR3 totals 18 residues. J gave up 0 bases and V 0 bases, and 7 bases lay outside the gene matches. Study results and caveats: Possibly, clonal diversity was underestimated; donors were largely white British and included more females.

Comments on this clone: Its antigen is not identified.

Produced via immunoSEQ multiplex PCR; TCRdb's table is partial and in-frame only. This sample has about 130,000 clones, with more than 75% found just once. This clonotype was obtained from an adult in good health. The V call is TRBV18, the J call TRBJ2-1; 8 positions match TRBD1. The sequencing used peripheral blood, collected on day 0 of AZD1222 vaccination. DNA for the CDR3: TGTGCCAGCTCACCACCGACAGGGGCGGGAAGCTCCTACAATGAGCAGTTCTTC. Translating it yields CASSPPTGAGSSYNEQFF.